This T cell receptor beta chain was retrieved from a study of blood T cell repertoires in COVID-19. Trimming removed 3 bases from V and 5 bases from J; junction bases left unmatched: 11. The V gene's germline CDR1 is SGHRS and CDR2 YFSETQ. This CDR3 spans 15 amino acids. Sequencing used immunoSEQ multiplex PCR; TCRdb keeps in-frame clones, though not all of them. The sample includes roughly 200,000 clones, 87% of them seen just once. Input material: peripheral blood. This clonotype originated in a man aged 55 to 70 with active or convalescent COVID-19. This chain uses TRBV5-1 with TRBJ2-7, with TRBD2 matching over 7 bases. CDR3: CASSSFGRGQDEQYF. The DNA for the CDR3 is TGCGCCAGCAGCTCCTTTGGGAGGGGCCAGGACGAGCAGTACTTC.